This T cell receptor beta chain was sequenced in a study of cytomegalovirus exposure and HLA in healthy donors. Study-level background: An earlier analysis identified 120 million or so unique TCR beta sequences in 150 million to 200 million T cells. Overall study results and limits: Cytomegalovirus-associated status was assigned to 150 or so TCR beta chains. TCR beta chain V- and J-gene trimming was linked, in a later analysis, to a missense variant in DCLRE1C. Presence/absence results assume similar sequencing depth per donor, which may not hold.

The primer mix had 60 Vbeta and 13 Jbeta primers. Profiling relied on immunoSEQ multiplex PCR, and the TCRdb table lists in-frame clones only, not all of them. This table holds tens of thousands of clones, less than 75% found once. CDR1 and CDR2 from the germline V gene are MGHDK and SYGVNS. V gave up 5 bases and J gave up 3 bases, with 5 bases separating them. The CDR3 length is 12 residues. Regarding this clone: The antigen is unknown.

This TCR derives from a man under 40 in good health and CMV-seronegative. The chain has TRBV25-1 and TRBJ1-5; D remains unclear. The specimen was PBMCs. The CDR3 sequence: CASSPTNQPQHF. The CDR3 region has the DNA TGTGCCAGCAGTCCTACCAATCAGCCCCAGCATTTT.